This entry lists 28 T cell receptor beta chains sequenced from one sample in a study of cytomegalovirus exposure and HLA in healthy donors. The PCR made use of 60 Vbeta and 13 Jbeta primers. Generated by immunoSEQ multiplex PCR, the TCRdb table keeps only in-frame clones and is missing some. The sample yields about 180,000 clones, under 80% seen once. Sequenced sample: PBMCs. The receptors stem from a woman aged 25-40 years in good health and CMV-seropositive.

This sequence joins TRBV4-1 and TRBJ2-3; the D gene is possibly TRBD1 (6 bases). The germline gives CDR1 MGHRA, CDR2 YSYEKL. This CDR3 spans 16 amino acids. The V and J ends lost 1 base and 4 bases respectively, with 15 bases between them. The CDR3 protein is CASSQVTRGSADTQYF. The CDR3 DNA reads TGCGCCAGCAGCCAAGTTACGAGGGGGTCGGCAGATACGCAGTATTTT.

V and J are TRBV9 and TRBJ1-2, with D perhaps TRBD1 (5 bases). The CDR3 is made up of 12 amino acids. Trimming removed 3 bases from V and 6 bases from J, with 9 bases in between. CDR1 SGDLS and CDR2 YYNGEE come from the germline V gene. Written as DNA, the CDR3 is TGTGCCAGCAGCGAAGGGGTTCATGGCTACACCTTC. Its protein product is CASSEGVHGYTF. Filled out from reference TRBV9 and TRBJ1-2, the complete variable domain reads DSGVTQTPKHLITATGQRVTLRCSPRSGDLSVYWYQQSLDQGLQFLIQYYNGEERAKGNILERFSAQQFPDLHSELNLSSLELGDSALYFCASSEGVHGYTFGSGTRLTVV.

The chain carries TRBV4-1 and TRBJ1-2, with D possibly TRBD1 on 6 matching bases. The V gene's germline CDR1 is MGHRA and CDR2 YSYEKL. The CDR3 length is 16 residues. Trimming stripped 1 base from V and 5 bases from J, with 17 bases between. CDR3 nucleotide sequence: TGCGCCAGCAGCCAAGTTCCGGGTGGGGACACTTATGGCTACACCTTC. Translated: CASSQVPGGDTYGYTF.

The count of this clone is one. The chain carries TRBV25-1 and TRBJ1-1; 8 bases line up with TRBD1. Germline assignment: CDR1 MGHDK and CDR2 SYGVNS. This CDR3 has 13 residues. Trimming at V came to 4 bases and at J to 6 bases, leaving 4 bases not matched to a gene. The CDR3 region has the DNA TGTGCCAGCAGTGGATACAGGGGGGCTGAAGCTTTCTTT. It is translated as CASSGYRGAEAFF.

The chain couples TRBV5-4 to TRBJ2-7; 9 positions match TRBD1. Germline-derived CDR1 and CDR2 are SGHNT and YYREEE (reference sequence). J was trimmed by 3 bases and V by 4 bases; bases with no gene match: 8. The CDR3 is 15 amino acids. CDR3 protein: CASSKQGALNYEQYF. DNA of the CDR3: TGTGCCAGCAGCAAACAGGGGGCTCTGAACTACGAGCAGTACTTC.

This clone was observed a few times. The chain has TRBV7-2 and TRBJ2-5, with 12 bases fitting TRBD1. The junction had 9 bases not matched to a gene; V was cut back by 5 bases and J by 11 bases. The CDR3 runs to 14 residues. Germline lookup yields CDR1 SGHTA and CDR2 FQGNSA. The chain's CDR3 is CASSMGQGAREQYF. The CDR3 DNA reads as TGTGCCAGCAGCATGGGACAGGGGGCGAGGGAGCAGTACTTC.

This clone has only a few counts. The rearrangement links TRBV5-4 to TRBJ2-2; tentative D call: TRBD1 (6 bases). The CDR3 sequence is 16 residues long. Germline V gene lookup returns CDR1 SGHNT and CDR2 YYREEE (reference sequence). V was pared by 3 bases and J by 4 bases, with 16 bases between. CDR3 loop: CASSSRTAFATGELFF. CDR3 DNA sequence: TGTGCCAGCAGCTCCCGGACAGCCTTCGCCACCGGGGAGCTGTTTTTT.

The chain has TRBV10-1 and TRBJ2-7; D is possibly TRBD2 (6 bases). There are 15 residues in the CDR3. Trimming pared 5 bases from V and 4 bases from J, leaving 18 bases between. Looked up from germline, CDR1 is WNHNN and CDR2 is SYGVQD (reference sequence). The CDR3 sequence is CASSPGTRRGYEQYF. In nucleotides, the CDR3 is TGCGCCAGCAGTCCCGGGACCAGGAGGGGATACGAGCAGTACTTC.

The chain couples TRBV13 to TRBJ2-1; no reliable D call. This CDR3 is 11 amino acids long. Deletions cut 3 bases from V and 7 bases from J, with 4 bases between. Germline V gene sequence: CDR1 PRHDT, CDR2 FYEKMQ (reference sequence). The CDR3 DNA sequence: TGTGCCAGCAGCTTGTCTAATGAGCAGTTCTTC. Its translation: CASSLSNEQFF.

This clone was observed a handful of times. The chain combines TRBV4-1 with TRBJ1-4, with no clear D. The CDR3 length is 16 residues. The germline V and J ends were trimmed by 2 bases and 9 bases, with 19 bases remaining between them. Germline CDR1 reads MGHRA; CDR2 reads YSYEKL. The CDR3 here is CASSQSYPGEEQKLFF. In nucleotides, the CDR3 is TGCGCCAGCAGCCAATCCTACCCCGGGGAAGAGCAAAAACTGTTTTTT.

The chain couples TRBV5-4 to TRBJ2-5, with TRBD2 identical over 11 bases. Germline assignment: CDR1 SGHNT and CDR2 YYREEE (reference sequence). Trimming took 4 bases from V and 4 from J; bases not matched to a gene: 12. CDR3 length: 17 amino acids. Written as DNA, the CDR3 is TGTGCCAGCAGCCCCCGCCGCCGACTAGCGGGGCGAGAGACCCAGTACTTC. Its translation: CASSPRRRLAGRETQYF.

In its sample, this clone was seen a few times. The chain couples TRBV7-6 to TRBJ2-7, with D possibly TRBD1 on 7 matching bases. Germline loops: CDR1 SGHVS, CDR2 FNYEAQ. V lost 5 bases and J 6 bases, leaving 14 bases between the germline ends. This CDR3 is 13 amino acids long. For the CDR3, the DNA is TGTGCCAGCAGCCCCCGACAGGGAGGCGAGCAGTACTTC. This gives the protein CASSPRQGGEQYF.

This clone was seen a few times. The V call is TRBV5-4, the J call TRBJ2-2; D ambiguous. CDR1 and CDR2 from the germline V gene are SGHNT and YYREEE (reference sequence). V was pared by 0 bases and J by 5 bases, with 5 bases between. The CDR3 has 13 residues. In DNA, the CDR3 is TGTGCCAGCAGCTTGGACGGGACCGGGGAGCTGTTTTTT. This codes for CASSLDGTGELFF.

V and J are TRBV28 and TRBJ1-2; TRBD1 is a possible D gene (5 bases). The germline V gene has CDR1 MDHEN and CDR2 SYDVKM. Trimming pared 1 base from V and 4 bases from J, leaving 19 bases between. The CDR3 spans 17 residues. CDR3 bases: TGTGCCAGCAGTTTATCGTGGCCAGGGCCGGCAGGCTATGGCTACACCTTC. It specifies CASSLSWPGPAGYGYTF.

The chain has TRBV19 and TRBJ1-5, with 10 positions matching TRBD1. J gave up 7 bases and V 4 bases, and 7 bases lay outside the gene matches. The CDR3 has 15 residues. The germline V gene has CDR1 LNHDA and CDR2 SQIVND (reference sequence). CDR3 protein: CASSTGQGYDQPQHF. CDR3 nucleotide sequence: TGTGCCAGTAGTACGGGACAGGGGTACGACCAGCCCCAGCATTTT. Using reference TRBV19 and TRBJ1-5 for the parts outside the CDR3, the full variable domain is DGGITQSPKYLFRKEGQNVTLSCEQNLNHDAMYWYRQDPGQGLRLIYYSQIVNDFQKGDIAEGYSVSREKKESFPLTVTSAQKNPTAFYLCASSTGQGYDQPQHFGDGTRLSIL.

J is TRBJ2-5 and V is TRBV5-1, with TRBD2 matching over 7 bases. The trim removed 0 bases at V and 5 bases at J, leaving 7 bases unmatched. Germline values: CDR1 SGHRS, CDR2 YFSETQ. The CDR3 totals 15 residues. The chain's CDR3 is CASSLALASGETQYF. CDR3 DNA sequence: TGCGCCAGCAGCTTGGCCCTGGCTAGCGGTGAGACCCAGTACTTC.

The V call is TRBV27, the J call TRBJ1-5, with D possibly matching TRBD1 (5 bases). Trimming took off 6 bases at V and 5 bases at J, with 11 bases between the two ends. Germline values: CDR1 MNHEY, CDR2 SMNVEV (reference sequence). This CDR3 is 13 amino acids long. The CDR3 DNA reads TGTGCCAGCAGCCGACAGAGCTATCAGCCCCAGCATTTT. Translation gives CASSRQSYQPQHF.

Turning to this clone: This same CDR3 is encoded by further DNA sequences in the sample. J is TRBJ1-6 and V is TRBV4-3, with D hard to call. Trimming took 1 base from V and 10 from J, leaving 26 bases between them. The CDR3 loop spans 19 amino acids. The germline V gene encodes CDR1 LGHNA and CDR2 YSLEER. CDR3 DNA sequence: TGCGCCAGCAGCCAAGGCTCAGGCGCGGGTGTGGGTTCTAAATCACCCCTCCACTTT. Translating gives CASSQGSGAGVGSKSPLHF.

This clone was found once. The CDR3 DNA is TGTGCCAGCAGCCAAGACAGGGGCGGAGAGCAGTACTTC. Protein: CASSQDRGGEQYF. The chain employs TRBV7-9 and TRBJ2-7; 8 bases fit TRBD1. This CDR3 has 13 residues. V trimming: 5 bases; J trimming: 7 bases; junction bases outside the gene matches: 7. Germline lookup yields CDR1 SEHNR and CDR2 FQNEAQ (reference sequence).

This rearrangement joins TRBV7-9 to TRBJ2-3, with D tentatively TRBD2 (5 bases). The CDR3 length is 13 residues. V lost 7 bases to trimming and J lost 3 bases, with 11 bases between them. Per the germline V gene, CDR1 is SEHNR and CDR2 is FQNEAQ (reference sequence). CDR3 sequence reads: CASTPGVTDTQYF. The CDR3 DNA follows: TGTGCCAGCACCCCCGGGGTAACAGATACGCAGTATTTT. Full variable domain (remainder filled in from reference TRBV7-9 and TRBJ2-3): DTGVSQNPRHKITKRGQNVTFRCDPISEHNRLYWYRQTLGQGPEFLTYFQNEAQLEKSRLLSDRFSAERPKGSFSTLEIQRTEQGDSAMYLCASTPGVTDTQYFGPGTRLTVL.

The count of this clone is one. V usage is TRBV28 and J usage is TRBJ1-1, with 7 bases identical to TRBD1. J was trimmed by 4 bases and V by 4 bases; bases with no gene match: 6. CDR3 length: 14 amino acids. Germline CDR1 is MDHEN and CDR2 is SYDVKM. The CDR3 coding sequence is TGTGCCAGCAGTTCTCAAAACAGGGGCACTGAAGCTTTCTTT. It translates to CASSSQNRGTEAFF.

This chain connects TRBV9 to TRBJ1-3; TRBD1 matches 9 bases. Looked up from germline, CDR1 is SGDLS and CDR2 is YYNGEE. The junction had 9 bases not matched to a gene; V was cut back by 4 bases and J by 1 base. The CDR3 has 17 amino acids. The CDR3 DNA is TGTGCCAGCAGCACCGCGCCGGGACAGGGATCTGGAAACACCATATATTTT. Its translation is CASSTAPGQGSGNTIYF.

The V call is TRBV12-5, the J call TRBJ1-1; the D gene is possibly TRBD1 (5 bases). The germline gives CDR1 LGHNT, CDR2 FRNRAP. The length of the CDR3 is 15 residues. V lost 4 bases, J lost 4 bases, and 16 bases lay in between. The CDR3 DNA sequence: TGTGCTAGTGGTTCCCCCCCGGGGGGTATCACTGAAGCTTTCTTT. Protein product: CASGSPPGGITEAFF.

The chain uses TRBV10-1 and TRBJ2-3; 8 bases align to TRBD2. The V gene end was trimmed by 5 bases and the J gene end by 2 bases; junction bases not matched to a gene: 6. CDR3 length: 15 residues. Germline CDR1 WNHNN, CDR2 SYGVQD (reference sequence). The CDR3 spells CASSLLADNTDTQYF. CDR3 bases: TGCGCCAGCAGTTTACTAGCGGATAACACAGATACGCAGTATTTT.

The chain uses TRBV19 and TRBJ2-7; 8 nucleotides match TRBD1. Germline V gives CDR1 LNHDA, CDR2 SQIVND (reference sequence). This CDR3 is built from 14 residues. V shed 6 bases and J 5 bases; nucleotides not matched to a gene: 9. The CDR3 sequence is CASSLRTGSDEQYF. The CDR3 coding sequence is TGTGCCAGTAGCCTAAGGACAGGGAGCGACGAGCAGTACTTC.

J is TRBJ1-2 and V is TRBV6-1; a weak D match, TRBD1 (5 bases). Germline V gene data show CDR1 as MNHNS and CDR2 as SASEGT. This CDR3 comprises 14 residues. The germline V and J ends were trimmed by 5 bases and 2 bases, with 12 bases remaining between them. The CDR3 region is CASSLAGGNYGYTF. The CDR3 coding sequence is TGTGCCAGCAGTCTCGCTGGGGGGAACTATGGCTACACCTTC.

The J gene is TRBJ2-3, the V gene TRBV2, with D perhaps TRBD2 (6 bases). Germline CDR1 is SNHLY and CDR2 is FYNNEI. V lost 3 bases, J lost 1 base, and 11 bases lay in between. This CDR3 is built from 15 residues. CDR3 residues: CASSEARGGTDTQYF. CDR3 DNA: TGTGCCAGCAGTGAGGCGCGGGGTGGCACAGATACGCAGTATTTT.

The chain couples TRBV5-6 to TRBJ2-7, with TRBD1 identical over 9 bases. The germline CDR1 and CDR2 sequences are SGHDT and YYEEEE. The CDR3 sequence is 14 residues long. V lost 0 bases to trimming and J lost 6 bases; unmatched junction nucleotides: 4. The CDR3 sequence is CASSLGDRALEQYF. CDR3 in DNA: TGTGCCAGCAGCTTGGGGGACAGGGCTCTCGAGCAGTACTTC.